The TCR beta chain under discussion was sequenced for a study of blood T cells in healthy people across ages. Study-wide findings and caveats: Per million T cells, TCR beta diversity dropped about linearly as age rose.

CDR3 size: 16 residues. Germline assignment: CDR1 SGHTA and CDR2 FQGNSA. V was pared by 1 base and J by 9 bases, with 9 bases of the junction left unmatched. This clonotype was observed a few times. Its cognate antigen is unknown. A sample-barcoded 5' primer and a J-beta primer mix were used in a second PCR of roughly 7 to 12 cycles. TCRdb passed the 5' RACE reads through MiXCR, listing each CDR3 protein once. Of 700,000 to 950,000 distinct CDR3 sequences in the sample, approximately 43% were seen once. Sequenced input: blood. The receptor was isolated from a woman aged 55-70 years in good health. The J gene is TRBJ2-1, the V gene TRBV7-2; 10 nucleotides match TRBD2. The CDR3 DNA is TGTGCCAGCAGCTTAGGTACTAGCGGGAAATACGGTGAGCAGTTCTTC. Translation: CASSLGTSGKYGEQFF.